This record concerns one T cell receptor beta chain sequence. The antigen remains unidentified. The PCR made use of 60 Vbeta and 13 Jbeta primers. Generated by immunoSEQ multiplex PCR, the TCRdb table keeps only in-frame clones and is missing some. The sample lists more than 150,000 clones, over 65% occurring once. This entry belongs to a study of cytomegalovirus exposure and HLA in healthy donors. Study overall: HLA-typed donors were the source of 86 million or so unique TCRs held in an early data release.

Study-wide findings and caveats: An observed cluster of highly shared sequence variants was recorded as a likely sequencing artifact. There were some V segments, including TRBV6-2 and TRBV6-3, excluded as indistinguishable.

The CDR3 consists of 14 residues. The germline gives CDR1 MNHEY, CDR2 SVGAGI. Deletions cut 1 base from V and 2 bases from J, with 9 bases between. This sequence joins TRBV6-5 and TRBJ2-7; tentatively, D is TRBD1 (5 bases). The TCR sequence derives from a man aged 18-30 years in good health and CMV-seronegative. Sequenced input: PBMCs. The CDR3 loop reads CASSYFTGTYEQYF. CDR3 nucleotide sequence: TGTGCCAGCAGTTACTTCACAGGAACCTACGAGCAGTACTTC.